This T cell receptor (beta chain) was captured in a study of blood T cell repertoires in COVID-19. Study-level information: COVID-19 samples collected from the United States, Italy and Spain covered acute and convalescent phases.

Clones were sequenced by immunoSEQ multiplex PCR, and TCRdb holds only the in-frame ones, with some missing. The sample shows fewer than 250,000 clones, about 83% of them seen only once. V gave up 5 bases and J gave up 5 bases, with 12 bases separating them. CDR1 is SNHLY, CDR2 FYNNEI, per germline. The CDR3 has 14 amino acids. The sequenced sample consisted of PBMCs or T cells enriched from blood (not recorded which). This receptor was taken from a woman aged 30 to 39 who had been exposed to COVID-19. The chain couples TRBV2 to TRBJ2-2; D perhaps matches TRBD2 (6 bases). The CDR3 sequence: CASSPNGGTGELFF. CDR3 coding DNA: TGTGCCAGCAGTCCCAACGGGGGAACCGGGGAGCTGTTTTTT.